This T cell receptor (beta chain) was recovered during a study of cytomegalovirus exposure and HLA in healthy donors. Study-wide results and caveats: The productive fraction for most TCR beta V segments was about 90% or about 30% in an earlier analysis. As a later analysis showed, a missense DCLRE1C variant was linked to trimming of TCR beta V- and J-genes.

The CDR3 extends over 16 amino acids. CDR1 and CDR2 from the germline V gene are ENHRY and SYGVKD. V lost 5 bases and J lost 3; bases outside the gene matches: 3. The PCR contained 60 Vbeta and 13 Jbeta primers. Clones were read by immunoSEQ multiplex PCR, and TCRdb kept only the in-frame ones, dropping some. The sample yields roughly 220,000 clones, more than 60% seen once. Notes on this clone: The antigen is undetermined.

The clonotype comes from a woman under 40 in good health and CMV-seronegative. Sequencing was carried out using PBMCs. The chain has TRBV10-3 and TRBJ2-3; 15 positions agree with TRBD2. As DNA, the CDR3 is TGTGCCATCAGTACGGGACTAGCGGGGGGTACAGATACGCAGTATTTT. It is translated as CAISTGLAGGTDTQYF.